The rows below give T cell receptor beta chains drawn from one sample of a study of tumor and adjacent non-tumor tissue in lung cancer. Using its own MiXCR run on the multiplex PCR reads, TCRdb lists one record per CDR3 protein. The sample lists 60,000 or so distinct CDR3 sequences; roughly 60% were seen once. Sequenced: distant non-tumor lung tissue. The source is a man in his 70s with non-small cell lung cancer. The CDR3 runs from the conserved cysteine through the conserved F or W. The order of the fields is J gene, D gene, V gene, clone size, CDR3 protein, CDR3 DNA. A D gene is named only where the DNA matches it firmly. The listing skips clone size in some rows; elsewhere it reads once, few, many or a size class.

>TRBJ1-4|NA|TRBV14|few
CASSQGPKLFF
TGTGCCAGCAGCCAGGGGCCGAAACTGTTTTTT
>TRBJ1-2|NA|TRBV28|many
CASSLEVMGIYGYTF
TGTGCCAGCAGTTTGGAGGTTATGGGGATTTATGGCTACACCTTC
>TRBJ2-1|NA|TRBV5-1|NA
CASSSQRLDYLYNEQFF
TGCGCCAGCAGCTCGCAGAGACTAGACTACCTGTACAATGAGCAGTTCTTC
>TRBJ2-2|NA|TRBV5-4|NA
CASSLYRMVGELFF
TGTGCCAGCAGCCTCTATAGAATGGTCGGGGAGCTGTTTTTT
>TRBJ1-5|NA|TRBV6-6|NA
CASNPNSNQPQHF
TGTGCCAGCAACCCAAATAGCAATCAGCCCCAGCACTTT
>TRBJ1-2|NA|TRBV7-2|NA
CASSEPGGYGYTF
TGTGCCAGCAGCGAACCCGGAGGCTATGGCTACACCTTC
>TRBJ1-6|NA|TRBV12-3/TRBV12-4|NA
CASSVEGGSYNSPSHF
TGTGCCAGCAGTGTCGAGGGAGGCTCCTATAATTCACCCTCCCACTTT
>TRBJ1-6|NA|TRBV28|many
CASSLQQGGNSPLHF
TGTGCCAGCAGTTTACAGCAGGGCGGGAATTCACCCCTCCACTTT
>TRBJ1-2|TRBD1|TRBV28|NA
CASADHGTGQYGYTF
TGTGCCAGCGCCGACCACGGGACAGGGCAGTATGGCTACACCTTC
>TRBJ1-5|NA|TRBV11-2|NA
CASGFSQNQPQHF
TGTGCCAGCGGCTTTAGCCAGAATCAGCCCCAGCATTTT
>TRBJ2-6|NA|TRBV5-1|once
CASTPGGTNVLTF
TGCGCCAGCACCCCCGGTGGGACCAACGTCCTGACTTTC
>TRBJ1-2|NA|TRBV4-1|many
CASSRTSPTLYGYTF
TGCGCCAGCAGCAGGACCTCTCCAACCCTCTATGGCTACACCTTC
>TRBJ2-6|NA|TRBV20-1|few
CSAQQDTSGANVLTF
TGCAGTGCCCAACAGGACACCTCTGGGGCCAACGTCCTGACTTTC
>TRBJ2-2|TRBD2|TRBV11-2|once
CASNLDRLAPAGELFF
TGCGCCAGCAACTTAGATCGACTAGCCCCGGCCGGGGAGCTGTTTTTT
>TRBJ2-6|TRBD1|TRBV7-8|NA
CASSSPSMDRGISGANVLTF
TGTGCCAGCAGCTCCCCGTCGATGGACAGGGGAATTTCTGGGGCCAACGTCCTGACTTTC
>TRBJ2-2|NA|TRBV6-1|NA
CTSTGRKNIGELFF
TGTACCAGCACTGGACGGAAGAACATCGGGGAGCTGTTTTTT
>TRBJ1-4|NA|TRBV2|NA
CASNVQGAEEKLFF
TGTGCCAGCAATGTTCAGGGCGCGGAGGAAAAACTGTTTTTT